The rows below give T cell receptor beta chains drawn from one sample of a study of cytotoxic CD8 clonotypes in ibrutinib-treated CLL. The assay was immunoSEQ multiplex PCR, and TCRdb's table has in-frame clones only and misses some. Of around 330,000 clones listed, roughly 70% are singletons. The sequencing used PBMCs, collected after 36 months of ibrutinib treatment. These receptors came from a human donor with chronic lymphocytic leukemia. Both conserved end residues are part of each CDR3. A D gene is named only where the DNA matches it firmly. Clone size is stated in some rows and not others, as once, few, many or a class when expanded.

CDR3aa	CDR3nt	j_gene	abundance	d_gene	len	v_gene
CASSFNGQGTDTQYF	TGTGCCAGCAGTTTCAACGGCCAAGGAACAGATACGCAGTATTTT	TRBJ2-3	few	NA	15	TRBV28
CASSQGQPRAGNTIYF	TGTGCCAGCAGTCAGGGACAGCCTCGGGCTGGAAACACCATATATTTT	TRBJ1-3	NA	TRBD1	16	TRBV2
CASSLAGAPGQGENGYTF	TGTGCCAGCAGCTTAGCGGGGGCCCCGGGACAGGGAGAGAATGGCTACACCTTC	TRBJ1-2	once	TRBD1	18	TRBV7-6
CASSEVVGQGADEQYF	TGTGCCAGCAGTGAAGTAGTGGGACAGGGGGCTGATGAGCAGTACTTC	TRBJ2-7	NA	TRBD1	16	TRBV2
CSVSTGGLTGNTIYF	TGCAGCGTATCGACAGGGGGCCTCACTGGAAACACCATATATTTT	TRBJ1-3	NA	TRBD1	15	TRBV29-1
CASSLEGNPAVQYF	TGTGCCAGCAGCTTAGAAGGCAATCCGGCCGTGCAGTACTTC	TRBJ2-7	NA	NA	14	TRBV7-9
CASSPLAHLSYEQYF	TGTGCCAGCAGCCCTCTAGCTCACCTCTCCTACGAGCAGTACTTC	TRBJ2-7	NA	NA	15	TRBV7-2
CASSQGTGGRGYTF	TGTGCCAGCAGTCAAGGTACAGGGGGACGCGGCTACACCTTC	TRBJ1-2	NA	TRBD1	14	TRBV6-5
CASSGTSGRLDTQYF	TGCGCCAGCAGCGGGACTAGCGGGAGGTTAGATACGCAGTATTTT	TRBJ2-3	NA	TRBD2	15	TRBV5-1
CASSDTRVYNSPLHF	TGTGCCAGCAGTGACACCCGGGTCTATAATTCACCCCTCCACTTT	TRBJ1-6	NA	NA	15	TRBV6-1
CASSLVTPTQSYNEQFF	TGCGCCAGCAGCTTGGTGACCCCGACGCAATCCTACAATGAGCAGTTCTTC	TRBJ2-1	few	NA	17	TRBV5-1
CASSVVAESYNEQFF	TGTGCCAGCAGCGTAGTTGCTGAGTCCTACAATGAGCAGTTCTTC	TRBJ2-1	once	NA	15	TRBV9
CASSLVLYQPQHF	TGTGCCAGCAGTTTGGTCCTATATCAGCCCCAGCATTTT	TRBJ1-5	NA	NA	13	TRBV28
CASSELGDSTDTQYF	TGTGCCAGCAGTGAATTAGGGGACAGCACGGATACGCAGTATTTT	TRBJ2-3	NA	TRBD1	15	TRBV25-1
CASSPQGPTGYTF	TGTGCCAGCTCACCGCAGGGGCCGACGGGCTACACCTTC	TRBJ1-2	NA	NA	13	TRBV18
CASTRQAGNEQFF	TGTGCCAGCACCAGACAAGCCGGCAATGAGCAGTTCTTC	TRBJ2-1	NA	NA	13	TRBV7-2
CASSSGLASDEQFF	TGTGCCAGCAGCTCCGGACTAGCGTCCGATGAGCAGTTCTTC	TRBJ2-1	NA	TRBD2	14	TRBV11-1
CASSQVAGVPRDTQYF	TGCGCCAGCAGCCAAGTAGCGGGGGTTCCTCGGGATACGCAGTATTTT	TRBJ2-3	few	TRBD2	16	TRBV4-1
CASSIAGAVAYNEQFF	TGTGCCAGTAGTATAGCAGGGGCGGTCGCCTACAATGAGCAGTTCTTC	TRBJ2-1	NA	NA	16	TRBV19
CASSSPGLAGGPREQYF	TGTGCCAGCAGTTCCCCGGGACTAGCGGGAGGGCCGCGGGAGCAGTACTTC	TRBJ2-7	NA	TRBD2	17	TRBV27
CASSLVSYEQYF	TGTGCCAGCAGCTTGGTCTCCTACGAGCAGTACTTC	TRBJ2-7	NA	NA	12	TRBV11-2
CASSFAAGHGYTF	TGTGCCAGCAGCTTCGCCGCAGGGCATGGCTACACCTTC	TRBJ1-2	NA	NA	13	TRBV5-6
CASSVADTQFF	TGTGCCAGCAGCGTAGCCGACACGCAGTTCTTC	TRBJ2-1	NA	NA	11	TRBV9
CASRPDWGSNQPQHF	TGTGCCAGCAGACCCGACTGGGGAAGCAATCAGCCCCAGCATTTT	TRBJ1-5	NA	NA	15	TRBV6-5
CASSWGQSSYEQYF	TGTGCCAGCAGCTGGGGACAGTCCTCCTACGAGCAGTACTTC	TRBJ2-7	NA	TRBD1	14	TRBV13
CASSIWTVEYGYTF	TGTGCCAGTAGTATTTGGACCGTTGAGTATGGCTACACCTTC	TRBJ1-2	NA	NA	14	TRBV19
CASSLRRTGKSYNEQFF	TGTGCCAGCAGCTTAAGACGGACAGGGAAAAGCTACAATGAGCAGTTCTTC	TRBJ2-1	NA	TRBD1	17	TRBV7-2
CASSLERGRSYEQYF	TGTGCCAGCAGCTTAGAAAGGGGAAGGTCCTACGAGCAGTACTTC	TRBJ2-7	NA	NA	15	TRBV7-3
CASSGQGARGYTF	TGCGCCAGCAGTGGACAGGGGGCGCGGGGCTACACCTTC	TRBJ1-2	NA	TRBD1	13	TRBV5-1
CASSRGQGITEAFF	TGTGCCAGTAGTAGAGGACAGGGGATCACTGAAGCTTTCTTT	TRBJ1-1	once	TRBD1	14	TRBV19
CASSSGRGRFYYGYTF	TGTGCCAGCAGCTCTGGCCGGGGGCGCTTTTACTATGGCTACACCTTC	TRBJ1-2	NA	NA	16	TRBV25-1
CSVVRGFWNTEAFF	TGCAGCGTTGTACGGGGGTTTTGGAACACTGAAGCTTTCTTT	TRBJ1-1	NA	NA	14	TRBV29-1
CASSPGLALSISYEQYF	TGTGCCAGCTCCCCGGGACTAGCCCTCTCGATAAGCTACGAGCAGTACTTC	TRBJ2-7	NA	TRBD2	17	TRBV2
CASTGLAGQPNTGELFF	TGTGCCAGTACTGGACTAGCGGGGCAACCGAACACCGGGGAGCTGTTTTTT	TRBJ2-2	NA	TRBD2	17	TRBV2
CASNPRTESYGYTF	TGTGCCAGTAACCCCAGGACCGAGAGCTATGGCTACACCTTC	TRBJ1-2	NA	NA	14	TRBV19
CASSSPGGLRGYTF	TGTGCCAGCAGTTCGCCTGGGGGGCTTCGGGGCTACACCTTC	TRBJ1-2	NA	NA	14	TRBV28
CASSLPRYQETQYF	TGCGCCAGCAGCCTGCCTAGGTACCAAGAGACCCAGTACTTC	TRBJ2-5	NA	NA	14	TRBV5-1
CASSGQAGLGVTDTQYF	TGCGCCAGCAGCGGGCAAGCGGGCCTGGGGGTGACAGATACGCAGTATTTT	TRBJ2-3	NA	NA	17	TRBV5-1
CAISESPDRGPEAFF	TGTGCCATCAGTGAGTCCCCGGACAGGGGCCCTGAAGCTTTCTTT	TRBJ1-1	NA	TRBD1	15	TRBV10-3
CASSVDQGGSYNEQFF	TGTGCCAGCAGCGTAGACCAGGGAGGCTCCTACAATGAGCAGTTCTTC	TRBJ2-1	NA	NA	16	TRBV9
CATSGIQGEAFF	TGTGCTACCTCGGGGATTCAAGGTGAAGCTTTCTTT	TRBJ1-1	NA	NA	12	TRBV12-5
CASSSDSVVYSGLYEQYF	TGTGCCAGCTCATCCGATTCAGTCGTTTATAGCGGTCTCTACGAGCAGTACTTC	TRBJ2-7	NA	NA	18	TRBV18